This TCR beta chain was obtained from a study of shared clonotypes between healthy human individuals. Study-wide background: The plates for each donor numbered three CD4 naive, three CD4 memory, two CD8 naive and one CD8 memory.

This clone was detected once. Its target is unknown. It was CD45RO-negative cells, positively selected for CCR7, that made up naive CD8 cells, with terminally differentiated effector memory CD45RA+ cells excluded. Germline CDR1 and CDR2: MNHEY and SMNVEV (reference sequence). V gave up 6 bases and J gave up 6 bases; unmatched junction bases: 9. The CDR3 runs to 15 residues. This table comes from immunoSEQ multiplex PCR, and its TCRdb copy is limited to in-frame clones, with some not included. This repertoire shows some 2,100,000 clones, more than 85% found once; its top ten account for 1.5% to 2%. General study findings and limits: Some naive CD4 clonotypes, about 5%, turned up in common across several donors. An expected dependence of interdonor clonotype sharing on sequencing depth was noted. Blood alone was sampled, and tissue repertoires likely differ.

The specimen was naive CD8+ T cells from PBMCs. V gene TRBV27 combines with J gene TRBJ2-1; 9 nucleotides match TRBD2. This receptor was identified in a man between 18 and 29 years old in good health. Some clones in this sample may be carry-over from other donors' samples. The CDR3 DNA follows: TGTGCCAGCAGGACCCTAGGCGGGAGGGCCAATGAGCAGTTCTTC. Its translation: CASRTLGGRANEQFF.